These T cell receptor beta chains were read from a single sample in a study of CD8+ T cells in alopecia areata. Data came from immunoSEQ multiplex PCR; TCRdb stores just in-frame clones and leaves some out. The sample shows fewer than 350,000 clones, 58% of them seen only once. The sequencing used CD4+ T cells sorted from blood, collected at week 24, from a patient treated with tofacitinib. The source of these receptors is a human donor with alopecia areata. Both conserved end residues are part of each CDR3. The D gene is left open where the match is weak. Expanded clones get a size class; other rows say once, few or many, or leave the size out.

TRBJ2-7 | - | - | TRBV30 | CAWSVSRASYEQYF | TGTGCCTGGAGTGTCTCGAGGGCCTCCTACGAGCAGTACTTC
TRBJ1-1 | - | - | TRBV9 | CASSAQGDEAFF | TGTGCCAGCAGCGCCCAGGGAGATGAAGCTTTCTTT
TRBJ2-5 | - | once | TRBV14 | CASSQDRPETQYF | TGTGCCAGCAGCCAAGATCGCCCAGAGACCCAGTACTTC
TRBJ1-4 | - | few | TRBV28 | CATKEGLNEKLFF | TGTGCCACCAAGGAGGGGCTAAATGAAAAACTGTTTTTT
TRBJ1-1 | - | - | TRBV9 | CASSGQLNTEAFF | TGTGCCAGCAGTGGACAGCTGAACACTGAAGCTTTCTTT
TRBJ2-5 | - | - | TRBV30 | CAWRTGDETQYF | TGTGCCTGGCGCACGGGGGACGAGACCCAGTACTTC
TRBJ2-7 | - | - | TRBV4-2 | CASGRGLGRGEQYF | TGTGCCAGCGGGAGAGGTTTGGGCAGGGGCGAGCAGTACTTC
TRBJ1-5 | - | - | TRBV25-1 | CASSMGNQPQHF | TGTGCCAGCAGTATGGGAAATCAGCCCCAGCATTTT
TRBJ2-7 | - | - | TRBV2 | CASTELGGYEQYF | TGTGCCAGCACTGAATTAGGCGGTTACGAGCAGTACTTC
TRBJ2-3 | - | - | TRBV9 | CASSVEGTDTQYF | TGTGCCAGCAGCGTAGAAGGCACAGATACGCAGTATTTT
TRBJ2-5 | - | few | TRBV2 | CASSRQGGQETQYF | TGTGCCAGCAGTCGACAGGGAGGGCAAGAGACCCAGTACTTC
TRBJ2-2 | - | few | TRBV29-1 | CSVDGSHTGELFF | TGCAGCGTTGACGGGTCGCACACCGGGGAGCTGTTTTTT
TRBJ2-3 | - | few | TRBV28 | CASSLQGGTDTQYF | TGTGCCAGCAGTTTGCAGGGTGGCACAGATACGCAGTATTTT
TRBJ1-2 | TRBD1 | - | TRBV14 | CASSHPTGGGYTF | TGTGCCAGCAGCCATCCGACAGGGGGTGGCTACACCTTC
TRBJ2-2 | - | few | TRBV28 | CASTQVLTGELFF | TGTGCCAGCACCCAGGTCCTCACCGGGGAGCTGTTTTTT
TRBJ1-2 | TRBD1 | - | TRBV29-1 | CSGRQGANYGYTF | TGCAGCGGCCGACAGGGGGCTAACTATGGCTACACCTTC
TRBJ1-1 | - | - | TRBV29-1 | CSADGGQRTEAFF | TGCAGCGCCGATGGGGGGCAGAGGACTGAAGCTTTCTTT
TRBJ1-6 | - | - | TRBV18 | CASSRGADNSPLHF | TGTGCCAGCTCAAGGGGGGCGGATAATTCACCCCTCCACTTT
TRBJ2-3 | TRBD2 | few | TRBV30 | CAWRLTSGGNTDTQYF | TGTGCCTGGAGGCTTACTAGCGGAGGAAACACAGATACGCAGTATTTT
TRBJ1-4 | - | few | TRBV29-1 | CSGIDATNEKLFF | TGCAGCGGCATCGATGCAACTAATGAAAAACTGTTTTTT
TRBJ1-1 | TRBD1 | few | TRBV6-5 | CASRRGRIAPEAFF | TGTGCCAGCCGCAGGGGGCGGATTGCCCCTGAAGCTTTCTTT
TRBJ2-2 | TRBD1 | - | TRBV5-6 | CASSLGQGLNTGELFF | TGTGCCAGCAGCTTGGGACAGGGCCTGAACACCGGGGAGCTGTTTTTT
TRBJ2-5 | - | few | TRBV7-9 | CASSSEVETQYF | TGTGCCAGCAGCTCCGAAGTCGAGACCCAGTACTTC
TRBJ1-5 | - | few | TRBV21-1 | CASSLRQSLSYQPQHF | TGTGCCAGCAGCTTGCGACAATCCCTTAGCTATCAGCCCCAGCATTTT
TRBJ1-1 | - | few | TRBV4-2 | CASSQEVQPGIGNTEAFF | TGTGCCAGCAGCCAAGAGGTCCAACCAGGGATAGGGAACACTGAAGCTTTCTTT
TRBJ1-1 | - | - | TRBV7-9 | CASSLTGIVSGEAFF | TGTGCCAGCAGCCTAACCGGTATAGTCAGTGGGGAAGCTTTCTTT
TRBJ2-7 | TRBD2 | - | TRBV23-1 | CASSQLPGLAGIYEQYF | TGCGCCAGCAGTCAACTCCCCGGACTAGCGGGGATTTACGAGCAGTACTTC
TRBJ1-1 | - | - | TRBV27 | CASWARAVTEAFF | TGTGCCAGCTGGGCCCGGGCCGTCACTGAAGCTTTCTTT
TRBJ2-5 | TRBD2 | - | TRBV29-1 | CSVALAGVKQETQYF | TGCAGCGTTGCCCTAGCGGGGGTAAAACAAGAGACCCAGTACTTC
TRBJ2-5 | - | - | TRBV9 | CASSVDRPETQYF | TGTGCCAGCAGCGTAGACCGGCCGGAGACCCAGTACTTC
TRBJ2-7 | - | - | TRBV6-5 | CASSTTGSHEQYF | TGTGCCAGCAGTACTACAGGGTCCCACGAGCAGTACTTC
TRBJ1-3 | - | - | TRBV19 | CASSPRTAGNTIYF | TGTGCCAGTAGTCCGAGGACAGCTGGAAACACCATATATTTT
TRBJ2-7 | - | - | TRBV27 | CASSLSGRVYEQYF | TGTGCCAGCAGTTTATCGGGACGGGTCTACGAGCAGTACTTC
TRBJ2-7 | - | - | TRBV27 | CASSSPAAGSYEQYF | TGTGCCAGCAGTTCTCCGGCAGCGGGCTCCTACGAGCAGTACTTC
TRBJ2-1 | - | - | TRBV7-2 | CASSLGGAHNEQFF | TGTGCCAGCAGCTTAGGGGGGGCCCACAATGAGCAGTTCTTC
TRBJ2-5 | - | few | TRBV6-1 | CAISGTEGAGKTQYF | TGTGCCATCAGTGGGACAGAGGGGGCGGGGAAGACCCAGTACTTC
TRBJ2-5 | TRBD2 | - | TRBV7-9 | CASSLGLAGKYF | TGTGCCAGCAGCTTAGGACTAGCGGGGAAGTACTTC
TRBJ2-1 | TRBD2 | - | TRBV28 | CASGSPPVGLAGGNEQFF | TGTGCCAGCGGCTCCCCCCCCGTGGGACTAGCGGGGGGAAATGAGCAGTTCTTC
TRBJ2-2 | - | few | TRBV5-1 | CASSLKRDTGELFF | TGCGCCAGCAGCTTGAAGCGCGACACCGGGGAGCTGTTTTTT
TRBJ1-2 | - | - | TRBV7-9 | CASSSGTTYGYTF | TGTGCCAGCAGCTCCGGGACAACCTATGGCTACACCTTC
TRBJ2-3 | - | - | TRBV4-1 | CASSQDLGEGTDTQYF | TGCGCCAGCAGCCAAGACCTGGGTGAGGGCACAGATACGCAGTATTTT
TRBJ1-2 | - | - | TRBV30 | CAWSVSGAFGYTF | TGTGCCTGGAGTGTTTCAGGCGCCTTCGGCTACACCTTC
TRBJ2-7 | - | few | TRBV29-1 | CSVQVGDEQYF | TGCAGCGTTCAGGTCGGGGACGAGCAGTACTTC
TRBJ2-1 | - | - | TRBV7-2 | CASSFIRSEQFF | TGTGCCAGCAGCTTTATTCGGAGTGAGCAGTTCTTC
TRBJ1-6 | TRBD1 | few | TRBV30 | CAWAGQGTPLHF | TGTGCCTGGGCTGGACAGGGCACACCCCTCCACTTT
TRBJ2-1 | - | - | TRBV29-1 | CSVDSGRVEQFF | TGCAGCGTTGACTCAGGACGGGTCGAGCAGTTCTTC
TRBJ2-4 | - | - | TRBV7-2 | CASSLIPPGNTNIQYF | TGTGCCAGCAGCTTGATCCCCCCCGGGAACACGAACATTCAGTACTTC
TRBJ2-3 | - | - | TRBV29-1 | CSVDASGPTDTQYF | TGCAGCGTGGATGCCTCCGGCCCCACAGATACGCAGTATTTT
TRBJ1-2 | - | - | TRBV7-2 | CASSGRQAEGYTF | TGTGCCAGCAGCGGCCGACAGGCGGAGGGCTACACCTTC
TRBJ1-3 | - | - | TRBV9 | CASSGRDTQTGNTIYF | TGTGCCAGCAGCGGCCGGGACACTCAAACAGGAAACACCATATATTTT
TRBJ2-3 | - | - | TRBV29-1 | CSSRPTDTQYF | TGCAGCTCCAGGCCCACAGATACGCAGTATTTT
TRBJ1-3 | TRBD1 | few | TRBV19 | CASRTGSSGNTIYF | TGTGCCAGTAGGACAGGGAGCTCTGGAAACACCATATATTTT
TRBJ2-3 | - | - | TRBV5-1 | CASSPGATGTSTDTQYF | TGCGCCAGCAGCCCGGGGGCGACAGGAACTAGCACAGATACGCAGTATTTT
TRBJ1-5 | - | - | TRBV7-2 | CASSLVGGPGQPQHF | TGTGCCAGCAGCTTAGTGGGTGGCCCGGGCCAGCCCCAGCATTTT
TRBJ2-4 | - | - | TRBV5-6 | CASSSTGPKNIQYF | TGTGCCAGCAGCTCTACAGGACCTAAAAACATTCAGTACTTC